The clone carrying this TCR beta chain was detected only a few times. Antigen: not known. This specimen comes from a study of blood T cells in healthy people across ages. The use of a sample-barcoded 5' primer and a J-beta primer mix characterized a second PCR of about 7 to 12 cycles. Unique molecular identifiers of 12 random nucleotides labeled each cDNA. TCRdb passed the 5' RACE reads through MiXCR, listing each CDR3 protein once. The sample records 850,000 to 1,100,000 distinct CDR3 sequences, 35% to 40% being singletons. Germline V lookup: CDR1 ENHRY, CDR2 SYGVKD. The CDR3 contains 14 residues. Findings of the study overall: Conclusively comparing naive with antigen-experienced cells was impossible with unsorted PBMCs.

PBMCs numbering at least 7 million were isolated per sample. Sequenced sample: blood. The V call is TRBV10-3, the J call TRBJ2-1; 9 nucleotides match TRBD1. The end of the DNA aligns better with TRBJ2-7, so the J call may be wrong. The receptor's source is a man aged 18 to 35 in good health. The CDR3 DNA reads as TGTGCCATCAGTGATGGGACAGGGATGAATGAGCAGTACTTC. It yields the protein CAISDGTGMNEQYF.